Described below is a single T cell receptor (beta chain) sequence and its context. This specimen comes from a study of blood T cells in healthy people across ages. CDR3 size: 17 residues. CDR1 is MGHDK and CDR2 is SYGVNS in the germline V gene. With a J-beta primer mix and a sample-barcoded 5' primer, a second PCR ran about 6 to 11 cycles. One entry per CDR3 protein, called by TCRdb with MiXCR from the 5' RACE reads. The data contain fewer than 950,000 distinct CDR3 sequences, roughly 50% of them singletons. The J gene is TRBJ2-4, the V gene TRBV25-1; 8 nucleotides line up with TRBD2. With the DNA end fitting TRBJ2-7 better, the J assignment may be wrong. Input material: blood. The sequence came from a man aged 80 or over in good health. DNA for the CDR3: TGTGCCAGCAGCAGGACAGCGATTAGCGGGGATTCCTACGAGCAGTACTTC. Translation gives CASSRTAISGDSYEQYF.